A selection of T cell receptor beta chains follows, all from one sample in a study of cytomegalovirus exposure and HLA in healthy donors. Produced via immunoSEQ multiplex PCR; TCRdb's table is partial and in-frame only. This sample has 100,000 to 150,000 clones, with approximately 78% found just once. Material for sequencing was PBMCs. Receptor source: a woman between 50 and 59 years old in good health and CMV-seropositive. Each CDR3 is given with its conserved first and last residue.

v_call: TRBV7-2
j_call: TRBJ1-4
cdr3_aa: CASSPRTGWEKLFF

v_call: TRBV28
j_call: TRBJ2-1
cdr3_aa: CASSLGRAGDNEQFF

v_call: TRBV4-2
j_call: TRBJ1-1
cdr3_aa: CASSQEGYGTSLTEAFF

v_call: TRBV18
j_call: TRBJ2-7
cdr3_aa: CASSPQGSEQYF

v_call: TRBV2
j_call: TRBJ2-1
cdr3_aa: CASVRGSGRGNEQFF

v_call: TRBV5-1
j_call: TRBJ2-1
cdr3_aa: CASSLGFGTVYNEQFF

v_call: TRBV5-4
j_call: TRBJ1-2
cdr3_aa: CASSPRGGIGYTF

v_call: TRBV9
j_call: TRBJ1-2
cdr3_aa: CASREEQGKGNYGYTF

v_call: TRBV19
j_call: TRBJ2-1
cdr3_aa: CATSPSGYNEQFF

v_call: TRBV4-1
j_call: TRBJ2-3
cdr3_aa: CASSRMGLAGISGTDTQYF

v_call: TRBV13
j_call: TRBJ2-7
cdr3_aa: CASRTSGGRANEQYF

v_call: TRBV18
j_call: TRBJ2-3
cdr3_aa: CASSPTPSGGADTQYF

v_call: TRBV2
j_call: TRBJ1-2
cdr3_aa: CASSEGGGGGYGYTF

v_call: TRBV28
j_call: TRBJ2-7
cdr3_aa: CASSFLRTASYEQYF

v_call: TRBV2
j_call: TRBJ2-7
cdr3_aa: CASRRSGLGYEQYF

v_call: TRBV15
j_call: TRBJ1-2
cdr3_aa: CATQLKPGQGIYGYTF

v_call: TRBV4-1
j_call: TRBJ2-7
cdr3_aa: CASSPRTMGAEQYF

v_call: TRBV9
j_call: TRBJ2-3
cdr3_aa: CASSVSASGSTDTQYF